Listed below are T cell receptor beta chains from one sample, sequenced in a study of regulatory T cells in long-lasting Graves disease. A single record per CDR3 protein comes from TCRdb applying MiXCR to the multiplex PCR reads. The table records a few hundred thousand distinct CDR3 sequences, roughly 17% of them present only once. The sample was also reused in another study, on T cells in Graves' hyperthyroidism and ophthalmopathy.

The sequenced sample was peripheral blood mononuclear cells (PBMCs), obtained at new diagnosis, from a patient treated with antithyroid drugs. The receptors derive from a woman between 18 and 30 years old with Graves disease. Each CDR3 is given with its conserved first and last residue. The order of the fields is V gene, D gene, J gene, clone size, CDR3 protein, CDR3 DNA. The D gene is left open where the match is weak. A clone size is listed for some rows: how often the clone was seen (once, few, many), or a class if it is expanded.

V: TRBV28; D: TRBD2; J: TRBJ2-2; size: few; CDR3: CASTPGGGRGTGELFF; DNA: TGTGCCAGCACCCCCGGAGGCGGGAGAGGGACCGGGGAGCTGTTTTTT
V: TRBV2; D: -; J: TRBJ2-1; size: many; CDR3: CATMSGSYNEQFF; DNA: TGTGCCACCATGAGTGGCTCCTACAATGAGCAGTTCTTC
V: TRBV10-1; D: -; J: TRBJ1-1; size: many; CDR3: CASSVTGFEAFF; DNA: TGCGCCAGCAGTGTGACAGGATTTGAAGCTTTCTTT
V: TRBV30; D: TRBD2; J: TRBJ2-7; size: few; CDR3: CAWSRLAGVRYF; DNA: TGTGCCTGGAGTCGACTAGCGGGAGTTCGGTACTTC
V: TRBV4-1; D: -; J: TRBJ1-3; size: -; CDR3: CASSQGGVLGNTIYF; DNA: TGCGCCAGCAGCCAAGGCGGTGTCCTGGGAAACACCATATATTTT
V: TRBV20-1; D: TRBD1; J: TRBJ1-3; size: -; CDR3: CSARDLDRVDAIYF; DNA: TGCAGTGCTAGAGATCTCGACAGGGTAGACGCCATATATTTT
V: TRBV28; D: -; J: TRBJ2-4; size: many; CDR3: CASSSSTGGNIQYF; DNA: TGTGCCAGCAGTTCCTCGACAGGTGGAAACATTCAGTACTTC
V: TRBV3-1; D: TRBD1; J: TRBJ2-7; size: few; CDR3: CASSQDRTGYYEQYF; DNA: TGTGCCAGCAGCCAAGATCGGACAGGGTACTACGAGCAGTACTTC
V: TRBV4-3; D: -; J: TRBJ2-3; size: many; CDR3: CASSQDRDLGTDTQYF; DNA: TGCGCCAGCAGCCAAGATCGGGACTTAGGCACAGATACGCAGTATTTT
V: TRBV25-1; D: TRBD2; J: TRBJ2-2; size: -; CDR3: CASSQPRSGSRSGELFF; DNA: TGTGCCAGCAGTCAACCACGTAGCGGGAGTCGGTCCGGGGAGCTGTTTTTT
V: TRBV6-1; D: TRBD2; J: TRBJ2-7; size: many; CDR3: CASRTSGTSVSEQYF; DNA: TGTGCCAGCAGAACCTCCGGGACTAGCGTCTCCGAGCAGTACTTC
V: TRBV7-7; D: -; J: TRBJ2-2; size: -; CDR3: CASSLRRDTGELSF; DNA: TGTGCTAGCAGCTTAAGGCGGGACACCGGGGAGCTGTCTTTT
V: TRBV6-1; D: -; J: TRBJ1-5; size: few; CDR3: CASSVEILPWPQPQHF; DNA: TGTGCCAGCAGTGTGGAAATTTTGCCCTGGCCTCAGCCCCAGCATTTT
V: TRBV20-1; D: -; J: TRBJ2-5; size: many; CDR3: CSARGLRLQETQYF; DNA: TGCAGTGCTAGGGGACTGCGGCTCCAAGAGACCCAGTACTTC
V: TRBV15; D: -; J: TRBJ1-1; size: many; CDR3: CATSRDRDGAGPNTEAFF; DNA: TGTGCCACCAGCAGAGATCGGGACGGGGCGGGTCCGAACACTGAAGCTTTCTTT
V: TRBV27; D: -; J: TRBJ2-7; size: -; CDR3: CASSFVPGKTYEQYF; DNA: TGTGCCAGCAGTTTTGTTCCGGGGAAGACCTACGAGCAGTACTTC
V: TRBV7-2; D: -; J: TRBJ2-1; size: few; CDR3: CASSLVVSADEQFF; DNA: TGTGCCAGCAGCTTAGTCGTCTCAGCGGATGAGCAGTTCTTC
V: TRBV7-9; D: TRBD1; J: TRBJ1-5; size: few; CDR3: CASSLAFPGQGASRGNQPQHF; DNA: TGTGCCAGCAGCTTAGCATTCCCGGGACAGGGGGCTTCTAGGGGCAATCAGCCCCAGCATTTT
V: TRBV27; D: TRBD2; J: TRBJ2-2; size: -; CDR3: CASSFETSGSVGTGELFF; DNA: TGTGCCAGCAGTTTTGAAACTAGCGGGAGCGTCGGGACCGGGGAGCTGTTTTTT
V: TRBV7-2; D: -; J: TRBJ2-3; size: few; CDR3: CASSPRRATDTQYF; DNA: TGTGCCAGCAGCCCACGACGAGCCACAGATACGCAGTATTTT
V: TRBV19; D: -; J: TRBJ2-1; size: -; CDR3: CASSIFNEQFF; DNA: TGTGCCAGTAGTATTTTCAATGAGCAGTTCTTC
V: TRBV3-1; D: TRBD2; J: TRBJ2-1; size: few; CDR3: CASRQWSGKNNEQFF; DNA: TGTGCCAGCAGGCAATGGAGCGGGAAAAACAATGAGCAGTTCTTC
V: TRBV20-1; D: TRBD2; J: TRBJ2-3; size: many; CDR3: CSAEGTSGSYTQYF; DNA: TGCAGTGCTGAAGGGACTAGCGGGAGTTATACGCAGTATTTT
V: TRBV4-1; D: -; J: TRBJ2-7; size: few; CDR3: CASSPNQGNEQYF; DNA: TGCGCCAGCAGCCCTAATCAGGGTAACGAGCAGTACTTC
V: TRBV7-9; D: -; J: TRBJ1-6; size: few; CDR3: CASSLGSLENSPLHF; DNA: TGTGCCAGCAGCCTAGGATCTCTTGAGAATTCACCCCTCCACTTT
V: TRBV2; D: TRBD2; J: TRBJ2-1; size: many; CDR3: CASSTTGGLYNEQFF; DNA: TGTGCCAGCAGCACCACGGGAGGTCTCTACAATGAGCAGTTCTTC
V: TRBV18; D: TRBD1; J: TRBJ2-1; size: -; CDR3: CASSPTGTGYINEQFF; DNA: TGTGCCAGCTCACCGACCGGGACAGGGTATATCAATGAGCAGTTCTTC
V: TRBV10-3; D: -; J: TRBJ2-5; size: many; CDR3: CAISESQVGETQYF; DNA: TGTGCCATCAGTGAGTCTCAGGTTGGGGAGACCCAGTACTTC
V: TRBV6-1; D: -; J: TRBJ1-1; size: many; CDR3: CASEKGPAILSNTEAFF; DNA: TGTGCCAGCGAGAAGGGACCGGCTATACTTTCTAACACTGAAGCTTTCTTT
V: TRBV6-2/TRBV6-3; D: TRBD2; J: TRBJ2-7; size: few; CDR3: CASSSRTSGSIKYF; DNA: TGTGCCAGCAGTAGTCGGACTAGCGGGAGTATAAAGTACTTC
V: TRBV29-1; D: -; J: TRBJ2-5; size: -; CDR3: CSVDKTGGGETQYF; DNA: TGCAGCGTTGATAAAACAGGGGGGGGGGAGACCCAGTACTTC
V: TRBV6-1; D: -; J: TRBJ2-7; size: many; CDR3: CASSETRDSTNYEQYF; DNA: TGTGCCAGCAGCGAGACCCGGGACTCAACTAACTACGAGCAGTACTTC
V: TRBV28; D: -; J: TRBJ2-7; size: many; CDR3: CASSRGWEQYF; DNA: TGTGCCAGCAGCAGGGGTTGGGAGCAGTACTTC
V: TRBV18; D: -; J: TRBJ1-2; size: many; CDR3: CASSPPQGYYGYTF; DNA: TGTGCCAGCTCACCACCTCAGGGATACTATGGCTACACCTTC
V: TRBV12-3/TRBV12-4; D: -; J: TRBJ2-1; size: many; CDR3: CATVQGPYNEQFF; DNA: TGTGCCACCGTACAGGGTCCCTACAATGAGCAGTTCTTC
V: TRBV4-2; D: -; J: TRBJ1-1; size: -; CDR3: CASSQGRNVAFF; DNA: TGTGCCAGCAGCCAAGGGCGAAACGTAGCTTTCTTT
V: TRBV12-3/TRBV12-4; D: -; J: TRBJ2-1; size: many; CDR3: CASSFSSGEQFF; DNA: TGTGCCAGCAGTTTTAGTTCTGGTGAGCAGTTCTTC
V: TRBV18; D: -; J: TRBJ2-1; size: -; CDR3: CASSALPGNEQFF; DNA: TGTGCCAGCTCAGCCCTCCCTGGGAATGAGCAGTTCTTC
V: TRBV12-3/TRBV12-4; D: -; J: TRBJ2-7; size: many; CDR3: CASSLRSHPRGQYF; DNA: TGTGCCAGCAGTTTAAGGAGCCATCCGAGGGGGCAGTACTTC
V: TRBV5-5; D: -; J: TRBJ2-3; size: many; CDR3: CASSRQSTDTQYF; DNA: TGTGCCAGCAGCCGACAGAGCACAGATACGCAGTATTTT
V: TRBV14; D: TRBD2; J: TRBJ2-1; size: -; CDR3: CASSPGLAGEGDEQFF; DNA: TGTGCCAGCAGCCCTGGACTAGCGGGAGAGGGAGATGAGCAGTTCTTC
V: TRBV29-1; D: -; J: TRBJ2-5; size: many; CDR3: CSVRRDWQETQYF; DNA: TGCAGCGTCCGTAGAGACTGGCAAGAGACCCAGTACTTC
V: TRBV27; D: -; J: TRBJ1-2; size: few; CDR3: CASSPLTGNYGYTF; DNA: TGTGCCAGCAGTCCCCTGACAGGAAACTATGGCTACACCTTC
V: TRBV28; D: -; J: TRBJ2-3; size: many; CDR3: CASSPDLDGTDTQYF; DNA: TGTGCCAGCAGCCCCGACCTGGATGGAACAGATACGCAGTATTTT
V: TRBV20-1; D: TRBD1; J: TRBJ2-1; size: many; CDR3: CSARDPTQGTSYNEQFF; DNA: TGCAGTGCTAGAGATCCGACACAGGGGACATCCTACAATGAGCAGTTCTTC
V: TRBV18; D: -; J: TRBJ1-5; size: few; CDR3: CASSPTYNQPQHF; DNA: TGTGCCAGCTCACCCACCTACAATCAGCCCCAGCATTTT
V: TRBV10-3; D: TRBD1; J: TRBJ2-4; size: few; CDR3: CAISEGQGKNIQYF; DNA: TGTGCCATCAGTGAGGGACAGGGGAAAAACATTCAGTACTTC
V: TRBV4-1; D: TRBD2; J: TRBJ2-5; size: -; CDR3: CASSQGAAGVETQYF; DNA: TGCGCCAGCAGCCAAGGCGCAGCGGGAGTGGAGACTCAGTACTTC
V: TRBV29-1; D: TRBD2; J: TRBJ2-5; size: few; CDR3: CSVGRSGSGETQYF; DNA: TGCAGCGTTGGGAGGAGCGGGAGCGGAGAGACCCAGTACTTC
V: TRBV19; D: TRBD1; J: TRBJ1-5; size: few; CDR3: CASSQTGWSNQPQHF; DNA: TGTGCCAGTAGCCAGACAGGGTGGAGCAATCAGCCCCAGCATTTT
V: TRBV6-1; D: -; J: TRBJ2-6; size: many; CDR3: CASTRTSGANVLTF; DNA: TGTGCCAGCACCCGGACCTCTGGGGCCAACGTCCTGACTTTC
V: TRBV14; D: -; J: TRBJ2-6; size: few; CDR3: CASRPRASGANVLTF; DNA: TGTGCCAGCAGGCCCCGAGCCTCTGGGGCCAACGTCCTGACTTTC
V: TRBV11-1; D: TRBD1; J: TRBJ1-1; size: -; CDR3: CASRSGGRTGGLGTEAFF; DNA: TGTGCCAGCAGGTCCGGGGGGAGAACAGGGGGCTTGGGCACTGAAGCTTTCTTT